A selection of T cell receptor beta chains follows, all from one sample in a study of blood T cell repertoires in COVID-19. Only in-frame clones appear in the TCRdb table, and some are missing; sequencing was by immunoSEQ multiplex PCR. This repertoire shows approximately 94,000 clones, roughly 82% found once; its top ten account for around 25%. What was sequenced was peripheral blood. The receptors come from a man in his 60s with acute or convalescent COVID-19. The CDR3 runs from the conserved cysteine through the conserved F or W. D genes are given only for firm matches. Clone size is not always given. Where it is, it says once, few, many or a class for expanded clones.

TGCGCCAGCAGCCAAGGGAGCCGACGGTTCTATGGCTACACCTTC CASSQGSRRFYGYTF TRBJ1-2 TRBV4-3 . . 15
TGTGCCAGCAGCTTCGAACCCGACAGGGGGCGCACTGAAGCTTTCTTT CASSFEPDRGRTEAFF TRBJ1-1 TRBV7-2 TRBD1 . 16
TGTGCCAGTCGGACAGACCATAGCAATCAGCCCCAGCATTTT CASRTDHSNQPQHF TRBJ1-5 TRBV19 . few 14
TGTGCCAGCAGCCCGGACAGGAAATTGTGGGGCTACACCTTC CASSPDRKLWGYTF TRBJ1-2 TRBV5-6 TRBD1 . 14
TGTGCCAGCAGTTACTCGTCTGCGGCTAACTATGGCTACACCTTC CASSYSSAANYGYTF TRBJ1-2 TRBV6-5 . . 15
TGTGCCAGCAGTTACCTGACAGGCTCCTACGAGCAGTACTTC CASSYLTGSYEQYF TRBJ2-7 TRBV6-2/TRBV6-3 . . 14
TGTGCCAGCAGTAGGAGACAGGGTGATTTGTTCTTC CASSRRQGDLFF TRBJ2-1 TRBV2 TRBD1 . 12
TGTGCCAGCAGCCAAGCAGTAGGGGTCTCAGGCTTATCTGGAAACACCATATATTTT CASSQAVGVSGLSGNTIYF TRBJ1-3 TRBV4-2 . once 19
TGTGCCAGCAGCTCCCTTCCAGGGAAGGGTGAAAAACTGTTTTTT CASSSLPGKGEKLFF TRBJ1-4 TRBV9 . . 15
TGTGCCAGCAGTTTTTGGGCGGGGGAAACAGATACGCAGTATTTT CASSFWAGETDTQYF TRBJ2-3 TRBV28 TRBD2 . 15
TGTGCTAGTGGTTCCTCCGGGACAGGTTATAACACTGAAGCTTTCTTT CASGSSGTGYNTEAFF TRBJ1-1 TRBV12-5 TRBD1 . 16
TGCAGCGACTCGGGGGGCCGCACCTTC CSDSGGRTF TRBJ1-2 TRBV29-1 . . 9
TGTGCCAGCAGCAACACTCCCGCCGGGACAGGGGTTCAGCCCCAGCATTTT CASSNTPAGTGVQPQHF TRBJ1-5 TRBV5-4 TRBD1 . 17
TGTGCCAGCAGCCCCACTGGGTATCTGGCGGGGGCTACCGCAGATACGCAGTATTTT CASSPTGYLAGATADTQYF TRBJ2-3 TRBV11-3 . . 19
TGTGCCAGCACCAGACAGGGGATCCACGAGCAGTACTTC CASTRQGIHEQYF TRBJ2-7 TRBV6-5 TRBD1 . 13
TGTGCCAGCAGCCCCCCGGGCCGCGGGGCAGGTATACCCCTCCACTTT CASSPPGRGAGIPLHF TRBJ1-6 TRBV7-2 . . 16
TGTGCCAGCAGCTTAGAGACAGAACAAACCTACGAGCAGTACTTC CASSLETEQTYEQYF TRBJ2-7 TRBV11-3 . once 15
TGTGCCAGCAGCCATTTAGCCGGCTCTGGAAACACCATATATTTT CASSHLAGSGNTIYF TRBJ1-3 TRBV3-1/TRBV3-2 . few 15
TGTGCCAGCAGCGCACGGGGTGGCCCCGCCAAAGCGACCCAGTACTTC CASSARGGPAKATQYF TRBJ2-5 TRBV7-8 . . 16
TGTGCCAGCCGAGGGGACAGCTCCTACGAGCAGTACTTC CASRGDSSYEQYF TRBJ2-7 TRBV27 TRBD1 . 13
TGTGCCAGCAGCCAAGTCGCAGGACTCTCTGGGGCCAACGTCCTGACTTTC CASSQVAGLSGANVLTF TRBJ2-6 TRBV4-2 . few 17
TGTGCCAGCAGTACTAGCAACAGGGGGCTCGGCTATGGCTACACCTTC CASSTSNRGLGYGYTF TRBJ1-2 TRBV27 TRBD1 . 16
TGTGCCAGCAGCGTGCGTGGAGGGGGCTACTCGAGCTCTGGAAACACCATATATTTT CASSVRGGGYSSSGNTIYF TRBJ1-3 TRBV9 TRBD1 once 19
TGTGCCAGCAGTCTCCTCCGCTCTAGCGGGGGAACCACAGATACGCAGTATTTT CASSLLRSSGGTTDTQYF TRBJ2-3 TRBV3-1/TRBV3-2 TRBD2 . 18
TGCGCCAGCAGCTTGAGGGGGTCCATCGACGAGCAGTACTTC CASSLRGSIDEQYF TRBJ2-7 TRBV5-1 . . 14
TGTGCCAGCAGGAAGGGAGGGGGATCTTTTTACGAGCAGTACTTC CASRKGGGSFYEQYF TRBJ2-7 TRBV27 . few 15
TGTGCCAGCAGTGAAATGAACAGGGGCTCTCAAGCTTTCTTT CASSEMNRGSQAFF TRBJ1-1 TRBV2 TRBD1 . 14
TGTGCCACCAAACAGGGGGTAAGTCAGCCCCAGCATTTT CATKQGVSQPQHF TRBJ1-5 TRBV6-6 TRBD1 . 13
TGTGCCAGCAGCTTACAGACAGGGATGTACACAGATACGCAGTATTTT CASSLQTGMYTDTQYF TRBJ2-3 TRBV7-2 TRBD1 . 16
TGTGCCAGCAGTTTATCGACAGGGGGGCGGGAGACCCAGTACTTC CASSLSTGGRETQYF TRBJ2-5 TRBV27 TRBD1 . 15
TGCGCCAGCAGCTTGAGTCCTAGCGGGGGGGCCAGGGAGACCCAGTACTTC CASSLSPSGGARETQYF TRBJ2-5 TRBV5-1 TRBD2 . 17
TGTGCCAGCAGTGACACTCGGGACACGATCTCCTACAATGAGCAGTTCTTC CASSDTRDTISYNEQFF TRBJ2-1 TRBV6-2/TRBV6-3 . . 17
TGTGCCAGCAGTTCCCTCGTCAACACCATATATTTT CASSSLVNTIYF TRBJ1-3 TRBV12-3/TRBV12-4 . . 12
TGTGCCAGCAGCTACTGGACAGGTTCGACTGTTAACTATGGCTACACCTTC CASSYWTGSTVNYGYTF TRBJ1-2 TRBV5-8 TRBD1 . 17
TGTGCCAGCACCGTGGACAGCGGCGCGCGGGAGACCCAGTACTTC CASTVDSGARETQYF TRBJ2-5 TRBV28 . . 15
TGTGCCAGCAGTATGAGTGGACAGGGAAATCAGCCCCAGCATTTT CASSMSGQGNQPQHF TRBJ1-5 TRBV2 TRBD1 . 15
TGTGCCAGCAGCTTAGTGGGGACAGGGGGCTACGAGCAGTACTTC CASSLVGTGGYEQYF TRBJ2-7 TRBV7-2 TRBD1 . 15